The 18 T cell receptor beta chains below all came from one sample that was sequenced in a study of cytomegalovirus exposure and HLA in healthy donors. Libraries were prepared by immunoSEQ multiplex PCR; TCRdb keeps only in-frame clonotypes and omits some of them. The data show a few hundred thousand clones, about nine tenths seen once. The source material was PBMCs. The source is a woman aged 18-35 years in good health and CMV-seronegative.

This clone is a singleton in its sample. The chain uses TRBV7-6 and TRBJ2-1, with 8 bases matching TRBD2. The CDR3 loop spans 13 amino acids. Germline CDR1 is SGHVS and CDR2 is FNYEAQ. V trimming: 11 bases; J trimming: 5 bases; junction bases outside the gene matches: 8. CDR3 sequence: CASSGRLDNEQFF. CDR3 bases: TGTGCCTCCAGCGGGAGACTTGACAATGAGCAGTTCTTC.

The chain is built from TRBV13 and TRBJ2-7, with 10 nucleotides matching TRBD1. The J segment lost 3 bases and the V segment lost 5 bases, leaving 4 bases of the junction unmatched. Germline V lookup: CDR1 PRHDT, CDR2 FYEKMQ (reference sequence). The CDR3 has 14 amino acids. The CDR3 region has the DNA TGTGCCAGCAGCAAACGGACAGGGGGCTACGAGCAGTACTTC. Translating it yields CASSKRTGGYEQYF.

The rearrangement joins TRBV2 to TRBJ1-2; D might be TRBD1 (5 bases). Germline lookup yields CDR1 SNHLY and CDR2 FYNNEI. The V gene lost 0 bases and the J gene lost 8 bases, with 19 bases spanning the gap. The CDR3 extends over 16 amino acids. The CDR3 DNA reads TGTGCCAGCAGTGAAGCGCTTCGGCAGGGTGCCGGGGGCTACACCTTC. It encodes CASSEALRQGAGGYTF.

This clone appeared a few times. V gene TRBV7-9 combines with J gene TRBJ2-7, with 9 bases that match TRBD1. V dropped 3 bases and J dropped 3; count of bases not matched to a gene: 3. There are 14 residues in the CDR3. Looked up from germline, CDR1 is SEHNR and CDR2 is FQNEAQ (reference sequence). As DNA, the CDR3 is TGTGCCAGCAGCTTCCGGGACAGGGTCTACGAGCAGTACTTC. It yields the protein CASSFRDRVYEQYF.

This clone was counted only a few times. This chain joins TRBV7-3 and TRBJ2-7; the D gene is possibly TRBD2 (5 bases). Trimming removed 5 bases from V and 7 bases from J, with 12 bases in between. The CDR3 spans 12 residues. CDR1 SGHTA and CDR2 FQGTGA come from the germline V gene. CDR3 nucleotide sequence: TGTGCCAGCAGCCCCGATGGACTGGAGCAGTACTTC. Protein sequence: CASSPDGLEQYF. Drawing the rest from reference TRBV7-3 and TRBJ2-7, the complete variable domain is GAGVSQTPSNKVTEKGKYVELRCDPISGHTALYWYRQSLGQGPEFLIYFQGTGAADDSGLPNDRFFAVRPEGSVSTLKIQRTERGDSAVYLCASSPDGLEQYFGPGTRLTVT.

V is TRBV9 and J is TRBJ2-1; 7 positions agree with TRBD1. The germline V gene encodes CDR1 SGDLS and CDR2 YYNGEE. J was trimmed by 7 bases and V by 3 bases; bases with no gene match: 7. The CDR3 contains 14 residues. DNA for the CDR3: TGTGCCAGCAGCGGACCGACAGGGTTAAATGAGCAGTTCTTC. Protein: CASSGPTGLNEQFF.

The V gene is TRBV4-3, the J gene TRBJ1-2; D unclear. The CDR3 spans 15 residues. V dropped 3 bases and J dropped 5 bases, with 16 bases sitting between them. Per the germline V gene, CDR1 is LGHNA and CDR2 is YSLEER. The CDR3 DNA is TGCGCCAGCAGCCAGGAAGTCAGAGGGATTTATGGCTACACCTTC. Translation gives CASSQEVRGIYGYTF.

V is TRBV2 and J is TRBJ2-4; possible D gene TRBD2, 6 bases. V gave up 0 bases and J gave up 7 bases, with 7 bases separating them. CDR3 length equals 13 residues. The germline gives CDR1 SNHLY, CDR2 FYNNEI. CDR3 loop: CASSEAGGNIQYF. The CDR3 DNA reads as TGTGCCAGCAGTGAAGCTGGGGGGAACATTCAGTACTTC.

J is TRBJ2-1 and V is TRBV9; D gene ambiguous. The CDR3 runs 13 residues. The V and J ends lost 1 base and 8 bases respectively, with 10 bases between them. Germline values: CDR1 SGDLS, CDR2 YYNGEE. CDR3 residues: CASSVSGFDEQFF. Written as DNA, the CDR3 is TGTGCCAGCAGCGTATCCGGGTTCGATGAGCAGTTCTTC. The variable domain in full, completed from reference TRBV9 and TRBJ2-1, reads DSGVTQTPKHLITATGQRVTLRCSPRSGDLSVYWYQQSLDQGLQFLIQYYNGEERAKGNILERFSAQQFPDLHSELNLSSLELGDSALYFCASSVSGFDEQFFGPGTRLTVL.

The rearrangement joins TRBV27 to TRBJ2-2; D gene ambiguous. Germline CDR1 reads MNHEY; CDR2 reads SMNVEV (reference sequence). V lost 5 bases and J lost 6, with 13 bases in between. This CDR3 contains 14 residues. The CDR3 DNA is TGTGCCAGCAGTCCAACGGCAGGTCCCGGGGAGCTGTTTTTT. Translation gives CASSPTAGPGELFF.

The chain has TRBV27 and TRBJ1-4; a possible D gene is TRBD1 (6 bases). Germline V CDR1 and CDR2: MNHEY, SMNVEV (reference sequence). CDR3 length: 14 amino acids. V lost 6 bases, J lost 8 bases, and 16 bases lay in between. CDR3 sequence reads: CASRHTGFGEKLFF. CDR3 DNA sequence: TGTGCCAGCAGACACACAGGGTTTGGGGAAAAACTGTTTTTT.

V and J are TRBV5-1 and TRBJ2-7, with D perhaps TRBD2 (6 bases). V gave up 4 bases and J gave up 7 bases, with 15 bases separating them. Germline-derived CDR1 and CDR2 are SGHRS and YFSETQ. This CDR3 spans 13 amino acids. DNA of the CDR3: TGCGCCAGCAGCCCGGGACGGGACTTTGAGCAGTACTTC. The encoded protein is CASSPGRDFEQYF.

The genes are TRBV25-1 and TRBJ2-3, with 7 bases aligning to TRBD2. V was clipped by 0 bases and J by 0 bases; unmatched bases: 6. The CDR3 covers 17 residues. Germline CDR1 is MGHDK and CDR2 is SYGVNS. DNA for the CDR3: TGTGCCAGCAGTGAATACCGGAGCGGGATTAGCACAGATACGCAGTATTTT. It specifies CASSEYRSGISTDTQYF.

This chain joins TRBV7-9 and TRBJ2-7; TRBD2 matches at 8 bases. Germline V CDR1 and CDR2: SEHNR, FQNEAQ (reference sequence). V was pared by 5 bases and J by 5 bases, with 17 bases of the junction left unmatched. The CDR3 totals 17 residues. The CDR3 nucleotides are TGTGCCAGCAGCCCACATACCGCGGGAGGAGCGGGGAACGAGCAGTACTTC. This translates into CASSPHTAGGAGNEQYF. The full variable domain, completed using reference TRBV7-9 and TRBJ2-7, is DTGVSQNPRHKITKRGQNVTFRCDPISEHNRLYWYRQTLGQGPEFLTYFQNEAQLEKSRLLSDRFSAERPKGSFSTLEIQRTEQGDSAMYLCASSPHTAGGAGNEQYFGPGTRLTVT.

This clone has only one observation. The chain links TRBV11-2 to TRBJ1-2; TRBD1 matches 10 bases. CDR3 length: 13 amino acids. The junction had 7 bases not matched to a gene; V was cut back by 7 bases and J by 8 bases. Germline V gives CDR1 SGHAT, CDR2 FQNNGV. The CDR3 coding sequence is TGTGCCAGCATCCCGGACAGGGGGGACGGCTACACCTTC. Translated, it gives CASIPDRGDGYTF.

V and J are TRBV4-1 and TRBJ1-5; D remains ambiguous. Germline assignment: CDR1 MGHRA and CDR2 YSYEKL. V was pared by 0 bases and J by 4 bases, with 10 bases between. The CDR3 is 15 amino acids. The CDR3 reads CASSQDRRPNQPQHF. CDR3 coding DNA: TGCGCCAGCAGCCAAGATCGGAGGCCAAATCAGCCCCAGCATTTT.

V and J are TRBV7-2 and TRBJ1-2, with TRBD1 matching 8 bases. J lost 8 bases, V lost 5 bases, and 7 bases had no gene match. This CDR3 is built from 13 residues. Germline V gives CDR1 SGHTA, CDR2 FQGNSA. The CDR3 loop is CASSPDRDGGYTF. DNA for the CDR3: TGTGCCAGCAGCCCGGACAGGGACGGCGGCTACACCTTC.

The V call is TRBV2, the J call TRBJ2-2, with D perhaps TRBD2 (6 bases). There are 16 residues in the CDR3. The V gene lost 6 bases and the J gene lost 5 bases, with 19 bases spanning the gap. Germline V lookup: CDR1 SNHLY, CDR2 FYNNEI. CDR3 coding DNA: TGTGCCAGCAGGGAGGGACCGCCGAACTTGACCGGGGAGCTGTTTTTT. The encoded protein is CASREGPPNLTGELFF.